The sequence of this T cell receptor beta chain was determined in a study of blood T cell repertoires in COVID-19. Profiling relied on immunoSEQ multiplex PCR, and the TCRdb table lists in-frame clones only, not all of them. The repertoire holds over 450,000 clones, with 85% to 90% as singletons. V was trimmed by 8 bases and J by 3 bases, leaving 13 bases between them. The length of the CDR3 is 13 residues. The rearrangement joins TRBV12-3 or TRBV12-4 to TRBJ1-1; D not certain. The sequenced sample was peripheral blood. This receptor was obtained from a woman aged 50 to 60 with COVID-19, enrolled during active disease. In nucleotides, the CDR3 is TGTGCCAGCTCCGGACTGCACGACACTGAAGCTTTCTTT. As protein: CASSGLHDTEAFF.